This T cell receptor beta chain was sequenced for a study of regulatory T cells in long-lasting Graves disease. The V and J ends lost 5 bases and 5 bases respectively, with 12 bases between them. CDR1 and CDR2 (germline): SEHNR, FQNEAQ (reference sequence). This CDR3 has 13 amino acids. iRepertoire HTBI primers and Arm-PCR of CDR3 regions built TCR beta libraries. TCRdb independently ran MiXCR on the multiplex PCR reads; one entry per CDR3 protein. The sample has 250,000 to 300,000 distinct CDR3 sequences, 22% seen once. The time point denotes: persistent/refractory GD, antithyroid drugs over 5 years with positive TRAb. Following extraction of RNA from PBMCs, that RNA was used to make the TCR library. As a group, patients came from one endocrinology department in Xi'an, China. This clonotype was recorded only once. Its antigen remains unknown. Study results and limitations: Persistent patients shared more public clonotypes (around 2,500) than newly diagnosed patients (about 940). Newly diagnosed patients had higher TCR diversity than persistent Graves' patients did.

This receptor was identified in a female donor with Graves disease. The specimen comprised peripheral blood mononuclear cells (PBMCs), sampled when the disease was refractory, from a patient treated with antithyroid drugs. This chain joins TRBV7-9 and TRBJ2-5, with D maybe TRBD2 (5 bases). CDR3 DNA: TGTGCCAGCAGCGCGGGCCAGTGGGAGACCCAGTACTTC. Translating gives CASSAGQWETQYF.